What follows describes a single TCR beta chain. Primers included in the PCR were 60 Vbeta and 13 Jbeta primers. Profiled with immunoSEQ multiplex PCR; TCRdb holds only in-frame clones, not every one. Of 100,000 to 150,000 clones detected, around 80% appear once; the ten largest clones hold roughly an eighth. The sample originates from a study of cytomegalovirus exposure and HLA in healthy donors. The junction had 3 bases not matched to a gene; V was cut back by 2 bases and J by 6 bases. There are 15 residues in the CDR3. Germline values: CDR1 SNHLY, CDR2 FYNNEI. The chain recombines TRBV2 with TRBJ1-6, with 8 bases lining up with TRBD1. The TCR originated in a woman aged 55-75 years in good health and CMV-seropositive. Sequencing was performed on PBMCs. Here the CDR3 reads CASSEMGQANSPLHF. The CDR3 DNA sequence: TGTGCCAGCAGTGAAATGGGACAGGCTAATTCACCCCTCCACTTT.